This entry concerns a single T cell receptor (beta chain). Its target is not known. Sequenced by immunoSEQ multiplex PCR; TCRdb stores in-frame clones only, minus some. The table has approximately 130,000 clones, roughly 89% seen once. These data originate in a study of T cell responses to AZD1222 COVID-19 vaccine. Study conclusions and caveats: Reportedly, close to half of spike-specific TCRs are directed against unmutated variant regions.

Unmatched junction bases numbered 9, after V lost 8 bases and J lost 3 bases. This CDR3 comprises 14 residues. Germline CDR1 and CDR2: WNHNN and SYGVQD (reference sequence). The sample consisted of peripheral blood, taken on day 0 of MenACWY control vaccination. This sequence joins TRBV10-1 and TRBJ2-7; 8 bases line up with TRBD2. The clonotype originates from an adult in good health. The CDR3 DNA reads as TGCGCCAGCGGCCGGGGGGGAGAAAACTACGAGCAGTACTTC. This codes for CASGRGGENYEQYF.